The rows below give T cell receptor beta chains drawn from one sample of a study of T cell changes during pregnancy in multiple sclerosis. Here immunoSEQ multiplex PCR was the method, and the copy in TCRdb shows in-frame clones only, minus some. The table has under 50,000 clones, just under 95% seen once. Sequenced material: CD8+ T cells from peripheral blood mononuclear cells, taken in the first trimester of pregnancy. These TCRs come from a female donor with multiple sclerosis, enrolled in a pregnancy study. The CDR3 runs from the conserved cysteine through the conserved F or W. A D gene is named only where the DNA matches it firmly. Clone sizes are given selectively: once, few, many, or a class where the clone is expanded.

J gene,D gene,V gene,clone size,CDR3 protein,CDR3 DNA
TRBJ2-2,NA,TRBV18,NA,CASSPIPQVTGELFF,TGTGCCAGCTCACCGATCCCCCAGGTCACCGGGGAGCTGTTTTTT
TRBJ1-1,TRBD1,TRBV5-6,NA,CASSFRGRGTEAFF,TGTGCCAGCAGCTTCAGGGGGCGCGGCACTGAAGCTTTCTTT
TRBJ1-5,NA,TRBV7-9,NA,CASSSTGFQPQHF,TGTGCCAGCAGCTCGACGGGGTTTCAGCCCCAGCATTTT
TRBJ2-5,NA,TRBV30,NA,CAWLRAGETQYF,TGTGCCTGGCTACGGGCAGGGGAGACCCAGTACTTC
TRBJ2-2,TRBD2,TRBV5-1,NA,CASSLTAGDYTGELFF,TGCGCCAGCAGCTTGACAGCGGGAGACTACACCGGGGAGCTGTTTTTT
TRBJ2-1,TRBD2,TRBV6-1,NA,CASRGLAGAYNEQFF,TGTGCCAGCAGAGGACTAGCGGGAGCATACAATGAGCAGTTCTTC
TRBJ2-1,TRBD2,TRBV5-1,NA,CASSWTSGRMGNEQFF,TGCGCCAGCAGCTGGACTAGCGGGAGGATGGGCAATGAGCAGTTCTTC
TRBJ1-1,NA,TRBV6-5,NA,CASSFAGAGTEAFF,TGTGCCAGCAGTTTTGCAGGGGCCGGGACTGAAGCTTTCTTT
TRBJ1-5,TRBD1,TRBV9,NA,CASSPGQGAGQPQHF,TGTGCCAGCAGCCCGGGACAGGGGGCGGGTCAGCCCCAGCATTTT
TRBJ1-2,NA,TRBV4-1,NA,CASSPKLGQELYGYTF,TGCGCCAGCAGCCCCAAGTTGGGGCAGGAGCTCTATGGCTACACCTTC
TRBJ2-7,TRBD2,TRBV27,NA,CASSLGTRFYEQYF,TGTGCCAGCAGTTTAGGGACTAGGTTCTACGAGCAGTACTTC
TRBJ2-5,NA,TRBV30,once,CAWSTYRQGEEQETQYF,TGTGCCTGGAGTACCTATCGGCAGGGTGAGGAGCAAGAGACCCAGTACTTC
TRBJ2-1,NA,TRBV25-1,NA,CASSGAVTSYNEQFF,TGTGCCAGCAGTGGAGCGGTGACCTCCTACAATGAGCAGTTCTTC
TRBJ2-2,NA,TRBV4-2,NA,CASSHPGPGELFF,TGTGCCAGCAGCCACCCAGGGCCCGGGGAGCTGTTTTTT
TRBJ2-7,NA,TRBV14,NA,CASSQDWRGSPPYEQYF,TGTGCCAGCAGCCAAGATTGGCGAGGTTCGCCCCCCTACGAGCAGTACTTC
TRBJ1-2,NA,TRBV7-9,NA,CASNTANYGYTF,TGTGCCAGCAACACAGCTAACTATGGCTACACCTTC
TRBJ2-1,TRBD2,TRBV7-9,NA,CASSLTPSGRRYNEQFF,TGTGCCAGCAGCTTAACACCTAGCGGGAGGAGGTACAATGAGCAGTTCTTC
TRBJ1-2,TRBD1,TRBV29-1,NA,CSVEDLDRWGAINYGYTF,TGCAGCGTTGAAGATCTGGACAGGTGGGGGGCAATTAACTATGGCTACACCTTC
TRBJ1-2,TRBD1,TRBV7-8,NA,CASSLAWTGVDGYTF,TGTGCCAGCAGCTTAGCTTGGACAGGGGTGGATGGCTACACCTTC
TRBJ2-1,TRBD2,TRBV7-9,NA,CASSLVRTSTREIHNEQFF,TGTGCCAGCAGCTTGGTACGGACTTCTACGCGGGAGATACACAATGAGCAGTTCTTC
TRBJ1-5,NA,TRBV25-1,NA,CASSETGFLLQPQHF,TGTGCCAGCAGCGAGACGGGATTCCTACTCCAGCCCCAGCATTTT
TRBJ2-7,TRBD1,TRBV19,NA,CASSIGTGRPYEQYF,TGTGCCAGTAGTATAGGGACAGGTCGCCCCTACGAGCAGTACTTC
TRBJ2-5,NA,TRBV30,NA,CAWSVSGNQETQYF,TGTGCCTGGAGTGTATCAGGGAACCAAGAGACCCAGTACTTC
TRBJ1-2,NA,TRBV28,once,CASSPRLGLYGYTF,TGTGCCAGCAGTCCCCGGTTGGGGCTCTATGGCTACACCTTC
TRBJ2-7,NA,TRBV6-1,few,CASRHDRLEQYF,TGTGCCAGCAGACACGACAGGCTAGAGCAGTACTTC
TRBJ2-1,NA,TRBV2,NA,CASSDVDNEQFF,TGTGCCAGCAGTGACGTAGACAATGAGCAGTTCTTC
TRBJ2-7,NA,TRBV14,NA,CASSPNRVWHEQYF,TGTGCCAGCAGCCCAAACAGGGTATGGCACGAGCAGTACTTC
TRBJ2-1,NA,TRBV10-1,NA,CASSDPNRVHEQFF,TGCGCCAGCAGCGACCCCAACAGGGTCCATGAGCAGTTCTTC
TRBJ2-1,TRBD2,TRBV6-4,NA,CASSASIAGGQDEQFF,TGTGCCAGCAGTGCCTCTATAGCGGGAGGGCAGGATGAGCAGTTCTTC
TRBJ1-5,NA,TRBV21-1,NA,CASCSPRGCNQPQHF,TGTGCCAGCTGCTCCCCCAGGGGTTGCAATCAGCCCCAGCATTTT
TRBJ1-1,NA,TRBV7-6,once,CASSLVGLMNTEAFF,TGTGCCAGCAGCTTAGTTGGGCTGATGAACACTGAAGCTTTCTTT
TRBJ2-7,NA,TRBV10-1,NA,CASSETANYEQYF,TGCGCCAGCAGTGAGACTGCCAACTACGAGCAGTACTTC
TRBJ2-7,TRBD2,TRBV9,NA,CASSAGTSSYEQYF,TGTGCCAGCAGCGCCGGGACTAGCAGCTACGAGCAGTACTTC
TRBJ2-3,NA,TRBV4-1,once,CASSHSADTQYF,TGCGCCAGCAGCCATTCCGCAGATACGCAGTATTTT
TRBJ2-7,TRBD2,TRBV5-5,NA,CASSWLAGSYEQYF,TGTGCCAGCAGCTGGCTAGCGGGGTCCTACGAGCAGTACTTC
TRBJ1-1,NA,TRBV5-1,once,CASSLGWGDTEAFF,TGCGCCAGCAGCCTCGGGTGGGGGGACACTGAAGCTTTCTTT
TRBJ2-1,NA,TRBV9,NA,CASSITGKGQFF,TGTGCCAGCAGCATCACAGGGAAAGGGCAGTTCTTC
TRBJ2-1,TRBD2,TRBV7-9,NA,CASSPGLGGNEQFF,TGTGCCAGCAGCCCCGGACTAGGAGGGAATGAGCAGTTCTTC
TRBJ1-1,TRBD1,TRBV28,NA,CASSTGTVSFPEAFF,TGTGCCAGCAGCACGGGGACAGTATCATTCCCTGAAGCTTTCTTT
TRBJ2-2,TRBD2,TRBV5-5,NA,CASSAWGGDTGELFF,TGTGCCAGCAGCGCCTGGGGGGGGGACACCGGGGAGCTGTTTTTT